This entry lists 18 T cell receptor beta chains sequenced from one sample in a study of blood T cells in healthy people across ages. The authors ran a second PCR of about 7 to 11 cycles using a sample-barcoded 5' primer and a J-beta primer mix. TCRdb reprocessed the 5' RACE reads with MiXCR, giving one entry per CDR3 protein. The sample includes about 900,000 distinct CDR3 sequences, around 48% of them seen just once. Sequenced: blood. Receptors were obtained from a young man in good health.

The chain couples TRBV29-1 to TRBJ2-5; 7 bases align to TRBD1. This CDR3 region has 12 residues. Trimming took 5 bases from V and 5 from J; bases not matched to a gene: 5. The germline V gene has CDR1 SQVTM and CDR2 ANQGSEA. CDR3 sequence: CSVTGARETQYF. The CDR3, as DNA: TGCAGCGTTACAGGGGCGAGGGAGACCCAGTACTTC.

The chain employs TRBV25-1 and TRBJ1-5; D possibly corresponds to TRBD1 (6 bases). V lost 1 base and J 5 bases, leaving 12 bases between the germline ends. Looked up from germline, CDR1 is MGHDK and CDR2 is SYGVNS. The CDR3 has 15 residues. The CDR3 loop reads CASSESSGVHQPQHF. CDR3 coding DNA: TGTGCCAGCAGTGAATCATCAGGGGTCCATCAGCCCCAGCATTTT.

The rearrangement joins TRBV3-1 to TRBJ2-2, with D perhaps TRBD1 (6 bases). Germline lookup yields CDR1 LGHDT and CDR2 YNNKEL (reference sequence). The CDR3 consists of 14 residues. V lost 0 bases and J lost 6, with 8 bases in between. Here the CDR3 DNA reads TGTGCCAGCAGCCAAGATAACAGGGCCGGGGAGCTGTTTTTT. Translating gives CASSQDNRAGELFF.

The chain links TRBV19 to TRBJ2-1; TRBD2 matches at 8 bases. Germline V gene data show CDR1 as LNHDA and CDR2 as SQIVND (reference sequence). The CDR3 is made up of 15 amino acids. With 7 bases clipped from V and 3 bases from J, the junction kept 8 bases outside the gene matches. This CDR3 reads CASTGGGRDYNEQFF. For the CDR3, the DNA is TGTGCCAGTACGGGAGGGGGTCGTGACTACAATGAGCAGTTCTTC.

The chain is built from TRBV7-2 and TRBJ2-2; TRBD1 matches 10 bases. In germline, CDR1 is SGHTA, CDR2 FQGNSA. The V and J ends lost 5 bases and 1 base, in that order; junction bases with no gene match: 4. The CDR3 covers 16 residues. The CDR3 bases are TGTGCCAGCAGCGCTTGGACAGGGGGGAACACCGGGGAGCTGTTTTTT. The encoded protein is CASSAWTGGNTGELFF. The variable domain in full, completed from reference TRBV7-2 and TRBJ2-2, reads GAGVSQSPSNKVTEKGKDVELRCDPISGHTALYWYRQSLGQGLEFLIYFQGNSAPDKSGLPSDRFSAERTGGSVSTLTIQRTQQEDSAVYLCASSAWTGGNTGELFFGEGSRLTVL.

This clonotype appeared once. The genes are TRBV12-3 or TRBV12-4 and TRBJ2-1; 11 nucleotides match TRBD2. The DNA end lines up better with TRBJ2-7; the J call may be wrong. CDR3 length: 16 residues. DNA of the CDR3: TGTGCCAGCAGTCCCCGTAGCGGGGGGGCCTACAATGAGCAGTACTTC. This gives the protein CASSPRSGGAYNEQYF.

The chain employs TRBV25-1 and TRBJ2-4; D uncertain. V shed 3 bases and J shed 13 bases, with 19 bases lying between them. In germline, CDR1 is MGHDK, CDR2 SYGVNS. There are 14 residues in the CDR3. The CDR3 is CASSEGNLPYGQYF. In DNA, the CDR3 is TGTGCCAGCAGTGAGGGCAACCTTCCCTACGGGCAGTACTTC.

This clonotype showed up many times. V usage is TRBV4-3 and J usage is TRBJ2-3; D possibly corresponds to TRBD2 (6 bases). Germline CDR1 LGHNA, CDR2 YSLEER. Trimming removed 4 bases at V and 2 bases at J, with 19 bases between. The CDR3 contains 17 residues. CDR3 sequence reads: CASSPYSSGEPTDTQYF. The DNA for the CDR3 is TGCGCCAGCAGCCCTTATTCCTCGGGGGAGCCCACAGATACGCAGTATTTT.

This chain links TRBV5-1 with TRBJ2-3; 8 nucleotides line up with TRBD2. The CDR3 is 16 amino acids. From germline, CDR1 is SGHRS and CDR2 YFSETQ. V lost 8 bases to trimming and J lost 0 bases; unmatched junction nucleotides: 11. CDR3 in DNA: TGCGCCAGTTCCGGGGGGGGTATGAGAAGCACAGATACGCAGTATTTT. It specifies CASSGGGMRSTDTQYF.

This chain connects TRBV3-1 to TRBJ2-7, with 9 bases identical to TRBD1. V gave up 4 bases and J gave up 0 bases; unmatched junction bases: 7. This CDR3 spans 16 amino acids. CDR1 LGHDT and CDR2 YNNKEL come from the germline V gene (reference sequence). In DNA form, the CDR3 reads TGTGCCAGCAGCCCTTACAGGGGGCTCAGCTCCTACGAGCAGTACTTC. It is translated as CASSPYRGLSSYEQYF.

The chain joins TRBV20-1 to TRBJ1-1; D is undetermined. The CDR3 spans 18 residues. The germline V and J ends were trimmed by 0 bases and 0 bases, with 20 bases remaining between them. Germline CDR1 reads DFQATT; CDR2 reads SNEGSKA (reference sequence). The CDR3 region is CSARDLNVGSTMNTEAFF. DNA for the CDR3: TGCAGTGCTAGAGATCTGAATGTAGGGAGCACCATGAACACTGAAGCTTTCTTT.

There are many counts of this clonotype. This rearrangement joins TRBV20-1 to TRBJ2-7; no firm D call. The germline V gene encodes CDR1 DFQATT and CDR2 SNEGSKA (reference sequence). V lost 4 bases and J lost 2, with 3 bases in between. The CDR3 is 10 residues long. In DNA, the CDR3 is TGCAGTGCTAATCCCTACGAGCAGTACTTC. Translated: CSANPYEQYF.

V usage is TRBV7-2 and J usage is TRBJ2-2; D might be TRBD1 (5 bases). Germline CDR1 reads SGHTA; CDR2 reads FQGNSA. Trimming took off 2 bases at V and 6 bases at J, with 10 bases between the two ends. The length of the CDR3 is 14 residues. CDR3 nucleotide sequence: TGTGCCAGCAGCTTAAGATGGGGCCCCGGGGAGCTGTTTTTT. This encodes CASSLRWGPGELFF.

The chain recombines TRBV7-2 with TRBJ2-1; D is undetermined. In germline, CDR1 is SGHTA, CDR2 FQGNSA. Trimming pared 5 bases from V and 4 bases from J, leaving 12 bases between. The CDR3 sequence is 14 residues long. The CDR3 DNA reads TGTGCCAGCAGCCCAGAGGCCGCTTACAATGAGCAGTTCTTC. Translating it yields CASSPEAAYNEQFF. Full variable domain (rest looked up from reference TRBV7-2 and TRBJ2-1): GAGVSQSPSNKVTEKGKDVELRCDPISGHTALYWYRQSLGQGLEFLIYFQGNSAPDKSGLPSDRFSAERTGGSVSTLTIQRTQQEDSAVYLCASSPEAAYNEQFFGPGTRLTVL.

The chain couples TRBV7-8 to TRBJ1-4; 7 nucleotides match TRBD1. V gave up 5 bases and J gave up 2 bases; unmatched junction bases: 5. Germline loops: CDR1 SGHVS, CDR2 FQNEAQ. This CDR3 is built from 15 residues. Here the CDR3 reads CASSLYRGTNEKLFF. CDR3 sequence (DNA): TGTGCCAGCAGCCTATACAGGGGCACTAATGAAAAACTGTTTTTT. The whole variable domain, remainder taken from reference TRBV7-8 and TRBJ1-4, is GAGVSQSPRYKVAKRGQDVALRCDPISGHVSLFWYQQALGQGPEFLTYFQNEAQLDKSGLPSDRFFAERPEGSVSTLKIQRTQQEDSAVYLCASSLYRGTNEKLFFGSGTQLSVL.

V and J are TRBV6-5 and TRBJ1-4; the D gene is possibly TRBD1 (6 bases). Trimming stripped 0 bases from V and 0 bases from J, with 23 bases between. Germline CDR1 and CDR2: MNHEY and SVGAGI. This CDR3 has 21 residues. The CDR3 DNA is TGTGCCAGCAGTTACTCGATTAGGGGGGGCTTTCTAGGGGCAACTAATGAAAAACTGTTTTTT. Translating gives CASSYSIRGGFLGATNEKLFF.

This clonotype was seen only a few times. The CDR3 loop is CASSLGGEEQFF. The CDR3, as DNA: TGTGCCAGCAGCTTGGGGGGGGAGGAGCAGTTCTTC. The rearrangement links TRBV5-6 to TRBJ2-1, with a possible D match to TRBD2 (6 bases). The CDR3 covers 12 residues. V dropped 0 bases and J dropped 10 bases, with 8 bases sitting between them. Germline CDR1 and CDR2: SGHDT and YYEEEE.

The chain couples TRBV6-5 to TRBJ2-1; D possibly corresponds to TRBD2 (6 bases). V dropped 5 bases and J dropped 0 bases, with 11 bases sitting between them. This CDR3 is 15 amino acids long. Germline CDR1 MNHEY, CDR2 SVGAGI. In DNA, the CDR3 is TGTGCCAGCAGTCGAGCTAGCGACTCCTACAATGAGCAGTTCTTC. Translating gives CASSRASDSYNEQFF.